These 27 T cell receptor beta chains were all obtained from the same sample, sequenced in a study of CD8 T cells in ankylosing spondylitis. TCRdb itself ran the 5' RACE reads through MiXCR, one entry per CDR3 protein. The table records approximately 240,000 distinct CDR3 sequences, about 11% of them present only once. Sequenced input: blood, either unsorted or a sorted T cell fraction (not recorded which). The receptors shown here come from a male donor with ankylosing spondylitis or in good health (not recorded which).

Ten or more counts support this clonotype. The V gene is TRBV29-1, the J gene TRBJ2-7; D may be TRBD1 or TRBD2 (5 bases each). The V end lost 5 bases, the J end lost 3 bases, and 17 bases lay between the germline ends. Germline-derived CDR1 and CDR2 are SQVTM and ANQGSEA. There are 14 residues in the CDR3. The CDR3 sequence is CSVQGTVNRYEQYF. The CDR3 DNA sequence: TGCAGCGTTCAAGGGACCGTCAACCGCTACGAGCAGTACTTC.

The V call is TRBV6-5, the J call TRBJ2-6; either TRBD1 or TRBD2 may fit D (6 bases each). Trimming took off 4 bases at V and 2 bases at J, with 15 bases between the two ends. The CDR3 runs 17 residues. Germline V gives CDR1 MNHEY, CDR2 SVGAGI. The CDR3 here is CASSFIGGTPGANVLTF. The CDR3 DNA sequence: TGTGCCAGCAGTTTTATAGGGGGGACGCCTGGGGCCAACGTCCTGACTTTC.

This clonotype was seen repeatedly, ten times or more. The chain carries TRBV12-3 or TRBV12-4 and TRBJ2-1; D assignment may be TRBD1 or TRBD2 (5 bases each). This CDR3 is 14 amino acids long. V lost 5 bases to trimming and J lost 7 bases, with 15 bases between them. CDR3 amino acids: CASSPGWGGNEQFF. Here the CDR3 DNA reads TGTGCCAGCAGTCCGGGGTGGGGCGGGAATGAGCAGTTCTTC.

This clonotype was observed at least ten times. The chain recombines TRBV20-1 with TRBJ1-1; D might be TRBD1 (5 bases). Trimming took off 6 bases at V and 4 bases at J, with 12 bases between the two ends. Germline CDR1 DFQATT, CDR2 SNEGSKA (reference sequence). This CDR3 contains 12 residues. In nucleotides, the CDR3 is TGCAGTGCGAGGGGAGGGGCCACTGAAGCTTTCTTT. It yields the protein CSARGGATEAFF.

This clonotype was picked up many times. V and J are TRBV3-1 and TRBJ2-5; TRBD2 is a possible D gene (6 bases). This CDR3 contains 16 residues. V lost 2 bases to trimming and J lost 5 bases, with 18 bases between them. Germline-derived CDR1 and CDR2 are LGHDT and YNNKEL (reference sequence). The CDR3 sequence is CASSQRDLNLQETQYF. The CDR3 DNA follows: TGTGCCAGCAGCCAACGGGACTTAAACCTTCAGGAGACCCAGTACTTC.

This clonotype was seen repeatedly, ten times or more. The chain carries TRBV12-3 or TRBV12-4 and TRBJ2-3; D may be TRBD2 (6 bases). The CDR3 extends over 12 amino acids. The germline V and J ends were trimmed by 6 bases and 8 bases, with 12 bases remaining between them. CDR3 protein: CASRAGRSTQYF. For the CDR3, the DNA is TGTGCCAGCAGGGCAGGGAGGAGTACGCAGTATTTT.

The table lists this clonotype with many counts. The chain links TRBV20-1 to TRBJ1-5; possible D gene TRBD1, 5 bases. Germline V gene lookup returns CDR1 DFQATT and CDR2 SNEGSKA (reference sequence). Trimming took off 0 bases at V and 3 bases at J, with 12 bases between the two ends. This CDR3 spans 15 amino acids. Here the CDR3 reads CSARDLGGYNQPQHF. The CDR3 nucleotides read TGCAGTGCTAGAGATCTGGGGGGTTACAATCAGCCCCAGCATTTT.

V gene TRBV27 combines with J gene TRBJ2-3; the match to TRBD2 covers 10 bases. CDR3 length equals 15 residues. CDR1 is MNHEY, CDR2 SMNVEV, per germline (reference sequence). Trimming took 3 bases from V and 1 from J; bases not matched to a gene: 1. CDR3 in amino acids: CASSFGTSGTDTQYF. CDR3 DNA sequence: TGTGCCAGCAGTTTCGGGACTAGCGGCACAGATACGCAGTATTTT.

This clonotype was seen repeatedly, ten times or more. The chain carries TRBV7-9 and TRBJ1-2, with 8 bases aligning to TRBD1. This CDR3 comprises 12 residues. Germline CDR1 SEHNR, CDR2 FQNEAQ (reference sequence). Losses at the gene ends were 5 bases for V and 8 bases for J; bases not matched to a gene: 4. The DNA of the CDR3 is TGTGCCAGCAGCGTGACAGGGGAAGGCTACACCTTC. Translating gives CASSVTGEGYTF.

This clonotype was observed many times. The chain is built from TRBV7-2 and TRBJ2-7; 7 nucleotides line up with TRBD2. Per germline, CDR1 SGHTA and CDR2 FQGNSA. The CDR3 runs to 15 residues. With 1 base clipped from V and 3 bases from J, the junction kept 6 bases outside the gene matches. The CDR3 region is CASSLVGGDFYEQYF. The CDR3 bases are TGTGCCAGCAGCTTAGTGGGGGGGGACTTCTACGAGCAGTACTTC.

There are many counts of this clonotype. Written as DNA, the CDR3 is TGCGCCAGCAGCTTGGCGGACAGGGGCGCCCCGCAGTATTTT. It is translated as CASSLADRGAPQYF. The V call is TRBV5-1, the J call TRBJ2-3, with 9 bases aligning to TRBD1. The CDR3 length is 14 residues. Germline CDR1 is SGHRS and CDR2 is YFSETQ. V lost 0 bases, J lost 10 bases, and 6 bases stayed unmatched.

This clonotype has a count of ten or more. The chain links TRBV5-1 to TRBJ2-3; 7 bases line up with TRBD1. Germline CDR1 reads SGHRS; CDR2 reads YFSETQ. Trimming cost V 0 bases and J 6 bases; bases outside gene matches: 7. The CDR3 loop spans 15 amino acids. This CDR3 reads CASSLATGRGDTQYF. In DNA form, the CDR3 reads TGCGCCAGCAGCTTGGCGACAGGGAGAGGTGATACGCAGTATTTT.

This clonotype came up a few times. One end of the junction does not line up with germline, which may come from a read error. This sequence joins TRBV6-6 and TRBJ1-5; TRBD1 might be the D (5 bases). Germline V lookup: CDR1 MNHNY, CDR2 SVGAGI (reference sequence). The CDR3 loop spans 12 amino acids. CDR3 DNA: TGTGCCAGCGCGAGGGAAAGCGGGGGTGCGAATTTT. Protein product: CASARESGGANF.

Many counts were recorded for this clonotype. The rearrangement uses TRBV14 and TRBJ2-1, with D perhaps TRBD2 (6 bases). Trimming pared 7 bases from V and 3 bases from J, leaving 13 bases between. The germline V gene has CDR1 SGHDN and CDR2 FVKESK. CDR3 length: 14 residues. The CDR3 bases are TGTGCCAGCAACCCAGGGCGGGGCTACAATGAGCAGTTCTTC. Translated, it gives CASNPGRGYNEQFF.

There are a few counts of this clonotype. The chain uses TRBV7-9 and TRBJ2-3; TRBD2 matches 13 bases. Per germline, CDR1 SEHNR and CDR2 FQNEAQ (reference sequence). V shed 5 bases, J shed 4 bases, and the junction held 6 bases outside the gene matches. The CDR3 is 16 amino acids. CDR3 sequence: CASSPGLAGSADTQYF. The DNA for the CDR3 is TGTGCCAGCAGCCCGGGACTAGCGGGAAGCGCAGATACGCAGTATTTT.

This clonotype was counted many times. This sequence joins TRBV3-1 and TRBJ1-3; D gene uncertain. V was shortened by 0 bases and J by 0 bases, with 9 bases between the two germline ends. Germline assignment: CDR1 LGHDT and CDR2 YNNKEL (reference sequence). The CDR3 runs to 16 residues. The CDR3, as DNA: TGTGCCAGCAGCCAAGATACTCGGAGCTCTGGAAACACCATATATTTT. Encoded protein: CASSQDTRSSGNTIYF.

The chain carries TRBV2 and TRBJ2-2, with 7 bases lining up with TRBD1. V shed 7 bases and J 7 bases; nucleotides not matched to a gene: 6. CDR1 and CDR2 (germline): SNHLY, FYNNEI. The length of the CDR3 is 13 residues. CDR3 protein: CASKLQGNGELFF. The CDR3 DNA follows: TGTGCCAGCAAACTACAGGGGAACGGGGAGCTGTTTTTT.

This clonotype was picked up many times. The CDR3 region is CASSLGGTKGEQFF. The DNA of the CDR3 is TGTGCCAGCAGCTTAGGGGGGACTAAGGGTGAGCAGTTCTTC. V and J are TRBV7-9 and TRBJ2-1; TRBD2 matches 7 bases. CDR1 is SEHNR and CDR2 is FQNEAQ in the germline V gene (reference sequence). This CDR3 contains 14 residues. V lost 1 base and J lost 9; bases outside the gene matches: 6.

The table lists this clonotype with many counts. The chain has TRBV6-2 or TRBV6-3 and TRBJ2-1; weak D call: TRBD2 (5 bases). Trimming pared 0 bases from V and 6 bases from J, leaving 12 bases between. Germline V gene lookup returns CDR1 MNHEY and CDR2 SVGEGT. CDR3 size: 15 residues. CDR3 sequence reads: CASSYSFGLSNEQFF. CDR3 in DNA: TGTGCCAGCAGTTACTCGTTCGGACTCAGCAATGAGCAGTTCTTC.

Ten or more counts support this clonotype. V and J are TRBV6-5 and TRBJ2-1; 9 positions agree with TRBD2. Germline CDR1 reads MNHEY; CDR2 reads SVGAGI. The V gene end was trimmed by 0 bases and the J gene end by 2 bases; junction bases not matched to a gene: 11. The CDR3 covers 19 residues. The CDR3 region is CASSYSSSGTALTYNEQFF. In DNA form, the CDR3 reads TGTGCCAGCAGTTACTCGTCTAGCGGGACAGCTCTGACCTACAATGAGCAGTTCTTC.

This clonotype was found many times. This chain links TRBV12-3 or TRBV12-4 with TRBJ1-3; no definite D call. Trimming took off 6 bases at V and 0 bases at J, with 6 bases between the two ends. The CDR3 sequence is 13 residues long. Written as DNA, the CDR3 is TGTGCCAGCAGAGCCTACTCTGGAAACACCATATATTTT. This translates into CASRAYSGNTIYF.

This clonotype came up a few times. This rearrangement joins TRBV11-3 to TRBJ2-4; tentative D call: TRBD2 (7 bases). The CDR3 consists of 13 residues. V lost 4 bases and J lost 7, with 11 bases in between. Germline V gene sequence: CDR1 SGHNT, CDR2 YENEEA. As DNA, the CDR3 is TGTGCCAGCAGCTCACGGGGGGCTAACATTCAGTACTTC. Translated: CASSSRGANIQYF.

In its sample, this clonotype was seen many times. The V gene is TRBV5-1, the J gene TRBJ1-2; a possible D gene is TRBD1 (5 bases). The CDR3 totals 14 residues. The V end lost 3 bases, the J end lost 8 bases, and 17 bases lay between the germline ends. CDR1 is SGHRS and CDR2 is YFSETQ in the germline V gene. This chain's CDR3 is CASSSAEGRGGYTF. The CDR3 DNA follows: TGCGCCAGCAGCTCCGCCGAGGGAAGGGGAGGCTACACCTTC.

This clonotype came up many times. V is TRBV10-2 and J is TRBJ2-7; no firm D call. The length of the CDR3 is 14 residues. The ends were cut back, 4 bases at V and 1 base at J, with 11 bases in the middle. The germline V gene encodes CDR1 WSHSY and CDR2 SAAADI. The CDR3 loop is CASSGGESSYEQYF. The CDR3 bases are TGCGCCAGCAGTGGTGGAGAGTCTTCCTACGAGCAGTACTTC.

In its sample, this clonotype was seen many times. The gene calls are TRBV4-1 and TRBJ1-3, with TRBD1 identical over 8 bases. The junction had 10 bases not matched to a gene; V was cut back by 4 bases and J by 8 bases. This CDR3 comprises 15 residues. CDR1 and CDR2 (germline): MGHRA, YSYEKL. The DNA for the CDR3 is TGCGCCAGCAGCCCATATGGGACAGGAGGGGACACCATATATTTT. Encoded protein: CASSPYGTGGDTIYF.

This clonotype was detected many times. The gene calls are TRBV19 and TRBJ1-1, with D hard to call. V was trimmed by 5 bases and J by 1 base, leaving 14 bases between them. This CDR3 is 15 amino acids long. The germline V gene has CDR1 LNHDA and CDR2 SQIVND (reference sequence). This CDR3 is CASSVTGPGNTEAFF. The CDR3 DNA reads TGTGCCAGTAGTGTAACCGGACCGGGGAACACTGAAGCTTTCTTT. Using reference TRBV19 and TRBJ1-1 for the parts outside the CDR3, the full variable domain is DGGITQSPKYLFRKEGQNVTLSCEQNLNHDAMYWYRQDPGQGLRLIYYSQIVNDFQKGDIAEGYSVSREKKESFPLTVTSAQKNPTAFYLCASSVTGPGNTEAFFGQGTRLTVV.

This clonotype came up many times. The chain carries TRBV4-2 and TRBJ2-3; tentative D call: TRBD2 (5 bases). Trimming took 0 bases from V and 0 from J, leaving 22 bases between them. CDR3 length equals 20 residues. Germline CDR1 LGHNA, CDR2 YNFKEQ. The CDR3 DNA follows: TGTGCCAGCAGCCAAGACGTCCGGGCTCGGGCTAGCAGTAGCACAGATACGCAGTATTTT. Amino acid sequence: CASSQDVRARASSSTDTQYF.